Presented here are 24 T cell receptor beta chains from one specimen sequenced in a study of CD8 T cells in ankylosing spondylitis. Using its own MiXCR run on the 5' RACE reads, TCRdb lists one record per CDR3 protein. The repertoire consists of fewer than 500,000 distinct CDR3 sequences, with 20% to 25% occurring once and the leading ten covering about 15%. Study-level findings and limits: A TCR beta motif made of 7 to 9 highly homologous variants seemed typical of ankylosing spondylitis blood.

For these TCRs, the target antigens are not known. Sample: blood, either unsorted or a sorted T cell fraction (not recorded which). Receptors originate from a male donor with ankylosing spondylitis.

This clonotype was seen repeatedly, ten times or more. CDR3 nucleotides: TGTGCCAGCAGTTTTTGGGGGGTCGATGAGCAGTTCTTC. Protein: CASSFWGVDEQFF. This chain connects TRBV12-3 or TRBV12-4 to TRBJ2-1; D possibly corresponds to TRBD2 (6 bases). This CDR3 comprises 13 residues. V lost 3 bases and J 8 bases, leaving 11 bases between the germline ends.

This clonotype was counted between two and nine times. This chain links TRBV30 with TRBJ1-1; unclear D gene. CDR1 is GTSNPN and CDR2 is SVGIG in the germline V gene (reference sequence). The CDR3 sequence is 15 residues long. V was trimmed by 0 bases and J by 2 bases, leaving 13 bases between them. The CDR3 is CAWSVLNGINTEAFF. As DNA, the CDR3 is TGTGCCTGGAGTGTACTTAACGGAATAAACACTGAAGCTTTCTTT.

This rearrangement joins TRBV15 to TRBJ2-1; the D call may be TRBD1 or TRBD2 (6 bases each). Trimming removed 4 bases from V and 10 bases from J, with 26 bases in between. The germline V gene has CDR1 LNHNV and CDR2 YYDKDF (reference sequence). The CDR3 has 17 residues. The CDR3 DNA sequence: TGTGCCACCAGCAAAATTATTAGCGGAGGGGGATTGGACGAGCAGTTCTTC. Protein: CATSKIISGGGLDEQFF.

The chain joins TRBV28 to TRBJ2-7; D is undetermined. The CDR3 has 16 amino acids. Trimming took off 5 bases at V and 0 bases at J, with 17 bases between the two ends. CDR1 MDHEN and CDR2 SYDVKM come from the germline V gene. CDR3: CASSALGASSSYEQYF. Here the CDR3 DNA reads TGTGCCAGCAGTGCCCTAGGAGCCAGCAGCTCCTACGAGCAGTACTTC.

This clonotype was found a few times. The chain recombines TRBV29-1 with TRBJ1-1; 10 bases align to TRBD1. The V and J ends lost 7 bases and 8 bases, in that order; junction bases with no gene match: 7. Germline V gene sequence: CDR1 SQVTM, CDR2 ANQGSEA. The CDR3 is made up of 12 amino acids. The CDR3 region is CSAPTGGREAFF. CDR3 DNA sequence: TGCAGCGCCCCGACAGGGGGCCGGGAAGCTTTCTTT.

This clonotype has a handful of counts. The genes are TRBV7-2 and TRBJ1-2, with no clear D. CDR1 SGHTA and CDR2 FQGNSA come from the germline V gene. Trimming shortened V by 5 bases and J by 3 bases, and 16 bases separated the two germline ends. CDR3 size: 15 residues. CDR3 amino acids: CASSAMALGDYGYTF. In DNA, the CDR3 is TGTGCCAGCAGCGCGATGGCCCTTGGGGACTATGGCTACACCTTC.

The chain uses TRBV19 and TRBJ2-1, with D possibly TRBD2 on 5 matching bases. This CDR3 has 15 amino acids. Germline V lookup: CDR1 LNHDA, CDR2 SQIVND (reference sequence). V shed 3 bases and J shed 8 bases, with 17 bases lying between them. CDR3 DNA: TGTGCCAGTAGTATCTCCCAGCGGACCTTCCATGAGCAGTTCTTC. It encodes CASSISQRTFHEQFF. The full variable domain, with the rest looked up from reference TRBV19 and TRBJ2-1, is DGGITQSPKYLFRKEGQNVTLSCEQNLNHDAMYWYRQDPGQGLRLIYYSQIVNDFQKGDIAEGYSVSREKKESFPLTVTSAQKNPTAFYLCASSISQRTFHEQFFGPGTRLTVL.

Note on this clonotype: Lacking the conserved final phenylalanine or tryptophan, this CDR3 likely reflects a read error. The limits of the CDR3 on the DNA are not certain, so only TCRdb's listed CDR3 is given. The genes are TRBV6-1 and TRBJ2-7; the DNA was not compared with TRBD1, the D call given in the table. The CDR3 adds up to 18 amino acids, both ends counted. The V gene's germline CDR1 is MNHNS and CDR2 SASEGT. CDR3 protein: CASSTRDRGEFKSSSLII.

The chain couples TRBV11-1 to TRBJ2-1; D is uncertain. Trimming cost V 1 base and J 9 bases, with 19 bases left between them. Germline-derived CDR1 and CDR2 are SGHAT and FQDESV (reference sequence). The CDR3 sequence is 16 residues long. CDR3 DNA: TGTGCCAGCAGCTTAGAGTTGCGCGCCACCAGGATTGAGCAGTTCTTC. Encoded protein: CASSLELRATRIEQFF.

The rearrangement links TRBV4-1 to TRBJ1-5; D perhaps matches TRBD1 (6 bases). Germline V gives CDR1 MGHRA, CDR2 YSYEKL. There are 17 residues in the CDR3. Trimming left V 0 bases short and J 12 bases short, with 24 bases between. The CDR3: CASSQETSGGAIIGQHF. CDR3 DNA: TGCGCCAGCAGCCAAGAGACCTCGGGGGGGGCTATCATCGGCCAGCATTTT.

V gene TRBV6-1 combines with J gene TRBJ1-1, with unresolved D. V dropped 5 bases and J dropped 0 bases, with 13 bases sitting between them. Per the germline V gene, CDR1 is MNHNS and CDR2 is SASEGT. The CDR3 consists of 15 residues. In nucleotides, the CDR3 is TGTGCCAGCAGTCCCCCAGCAGTAGTGAACACTGAAGCTTTCTTT. This sequence encodes CASSPPAVVNTEAFF.

The rearrangement links TRBV3-1 to TRBJ2-1, with TRBD2 matching 7 bases. The ends lost 4 bases at V and 7 bases at J; junction bases unmatched: 13. The germline gives CDR1 LGHDT, CDR2 YNNKEL (reference sequence). The CDR3 consists of 16 residues. In DNA form, the CDR3 reads TGTGCCAGCAGCCCCTGGAGCGGGGACGTGAAGAATGAGCAGTTCTTC. It specifies CASSPWSGDVKNEQFF.

The rearrangement joins TRBV14 to TRBJ2-2; no reliable D call. The length of the CDR3 is 15 residues. Between the trimmed V and J ends, which lost 1 base and 8 bases, there was a span of 14 bases. Per germline, CDR1 SGHDN and CDR2 FVKESK. CDR3 sequence: CASSQVSRVAGELFF. The CDR3 DNA is TGTGCCAGCAGCCAAGTCTCACGGGTCGCGGGGGAGCTGTTTTTT. Based on the CDR3 plus reference TRBV14 and TRBJ2-2, the full variable domain is EAGVTQFPSHSVIEKGQTVTLRCDPISGHDNLYWYRRVMGKEIKFLLHFVKESKQDESGMPNNRFLAERTGGTYSTLKVQPAELEDSGVYFCASSQVSRVAGELFFGEGSRLTVL.

In this sample, this clonotype turned up a few times. The chain is built from TRBV15 and TRBJ2-1, with D perhaps being TRBD1 or TRBD2 (5 bases each). CDR1 is LNHNV, CDR2 YYDKDF, per germline (reference sequence). The V end lost 3 bases, the J end lost 4 bases, and 13 bases lay between the germline ends. CDR3 length: 15 amino acids. In nucleotides, the CDR3 is TGTGCCACCAGCAGGGGCAGGGACGGGTACAATGAGCAGTTCTTC. Amino acids: CATSRGRDGYNEQFF.

V gene TRBV20-1 combines with J gene TRBJ2-5; 13 bases match TRBD2. Germline V CDR1 and CDR2: DFQATT, SNEGSKA (reference sequence). This CDR3 is built from 16 residues. V shed 4 bases and J 2 bases; nucleotides not matched to a gene: 7. In nucleotides, the CDR3 is TGCAGTGCTACGAGACTAGCGGGAGGCGCTCAAGAGACCCAGTACTTC. Translation gives CSATRLAGGAQETQYF.

The chain employs TRBV28 and TRBJ1-1; D may be TRBD1 (6 bases). The CDR3 is 16 amino acids. Trimming removed 5 bases from V and 0 bases from J, with 16 bases in between. Germline V gene lookup returns CDR1 MDHEN and CDR2 SYDVKM. The CDR3 region has the DNA TGTGCCAGCAGTCTAAGGGGACAAATACTGAACACTGAAGCTTTCTTT. Translating gives CASSLRGQILNTEAFF.

The rearrangement links TRBV5-6 to TRBJ2-7, with D uncertain. V was shortened by 0 bases and J by 3 bases, with 4 bases between the two germline ends. The CDR3 is made up of 12 amino acids. From germline, CDR1 is SGHDT and CDR2 YYEEEE. The CDR3 sequence is CASSLANYEQYF. CDR3 DNA sequence: TGTGCCAGCAGCTTGGCAAACTACGAGCAGTACTTC.

V and J are TRBV5-1 and TRBJ2-2; D not resolved. The length of the CDR3 is 14 residues. The germline gives CDR1 SGHRS, CDR2 YFSETQ. V was trimmed by 3 bases and J by 1 base, leaving 7 bases between them. The CDR3 here is CASSSLENTGELFF. In DNA form, the CDR3 reads TGCGCCAGCAGCTCTCTAGAGAACACCGGGGAGCTGTTTTTT.

This clonotype came up once. The chain employs TRBV9 and TRBJ2-1, with 9 bases lining up with TRBD2. CDR3 length: 15 residues. CDR1 and CDR2 (germline): SGDLS, YYNGEE. Trimming removed 0 bases from V and 6 bases from J; junction bases left unmatched: 4. In DNA, the CDR3 is TGTGCCAGCAGCGTAGCAGCGGGAGGTGTCAATGAGCAGTTCTTC. Amino acid sequence: CASSVAAGGVNEQFF.

This clonotype was counted many times. The CDR3 DNA reads TGCAGCGTCGGGACAGGGAGATATGGCTACACCTTC. Translating gives CSVGTGRYGYTF. The chain has TRBV29-1 and TRBJ1-2; TRBD1 matches 9 bases. Germline CDR1 is SQVTM and CDR2 is ANQGSEA. The ends lost 6 bases at V and 5 bases at J; junction bases unmatched: 4. The CDR3 consists of 12 residues.

This clonotype was seen a few times. This chain links TRBV5-1 with TRBJ2-7, with 7 bases aligning to TRBD1. V was clipped by 4 bases and J by 0 bases; unmatched bases: 10. The CDR3 has 16 residues. The germline gives CDR1 SGHRS, CDR2 YFSETQ. CDR3 amino acids: CASSIETGINSYEQYF. The CDR3 DNA sequence: TGCGCCAGCAGCATCGAGACAGGGATAAACTCCTACGAGCAGTACTTC.

This sequence joins TRBV4-1 and TRBJ1-5; no firm D call. V lost 0 bases, J lost 7 bases, and 13 bases lay in between. CDR3 length: 15 residues. Germline values: CDR1 MGHRA, CDR2 YSYEKL. The chain's CDR3 is CASSQDWPQNQPQHF. CDR3 DNA: TGCGCCAGCAGCCAAGATTGGCCGCAGAACCAGCCCCAGCATTTT.

This clonotype was seen a handful of times. V and J are TRBV28 and TRBJ2-1; weak D call: TRBD1 (6 bases). V shed 3 bases and J shed 1 base, with 13 bases lying between them. CDR3 length equals 16 residues. CDR1 is MDHEN, CDR2 SYDVKM, per germline. Here the CDR3 reads CASSFPRGQSYNEQFF. Written as DNA, the CDR3 is TGTGCCAGCAGTTTCCCCAGAGGACAGTCCTACAATGAGCAGTTCTTC. The variable domain in full, with the rest retrieved from reference TRBV28 and TRBJ2-1, is DVKVTQSSRYLVKRTGEKVFLECVQDMDHENMFWYRQDPGLGLRLIYFSYDVKMKEKGDIPEGYSVSREKKERFSLILESASTNQTSMYLCASSFPRGQSYNEQFFGPGTRLTVL.

This clonotype was counted many times. The CDR3: CASSIIRQEHEQFF. In DNA form, the CDR3 reads TGCGCCAGCAGCATTATACGACAGGAGCATGAGCAGTTCTTC. This rearrangement joins TRBV5-1 to TRBJ2-1; possibly TRBD1 for D (6 bases). This CDR3 region has 14 residues. The V end was cut by 4 bases, the J end by 8 bases, with 16 bases between. CDR1 is SGHRS and CDR2 is YFSETQ in the germline V gene.